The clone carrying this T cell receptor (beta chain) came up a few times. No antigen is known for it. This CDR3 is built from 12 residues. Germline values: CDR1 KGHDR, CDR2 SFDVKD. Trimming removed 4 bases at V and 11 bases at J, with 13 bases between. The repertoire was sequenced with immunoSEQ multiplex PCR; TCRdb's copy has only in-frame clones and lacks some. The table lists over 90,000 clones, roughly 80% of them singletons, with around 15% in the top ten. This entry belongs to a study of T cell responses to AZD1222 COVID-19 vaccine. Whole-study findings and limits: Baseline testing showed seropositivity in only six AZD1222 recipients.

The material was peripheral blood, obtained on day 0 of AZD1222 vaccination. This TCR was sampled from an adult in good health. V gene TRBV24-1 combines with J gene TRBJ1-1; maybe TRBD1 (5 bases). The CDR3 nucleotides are TGTGCCACCAGTGAGCCCGGGACGGCGGCTTTCTTT. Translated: CATSEPGTAAFF.